The text below deals with one TCR beta chain. The antigen remains undetermined. TCRdb's copy holds only in-frame clones and misses some; the assay was immunoSEQ multiplex PCR. The sample includes approximately 79,000 clones, approximately 83% of them seen just once. These data originate in a study of T cell responses to AZD1222 COVID-19 vaccine. Study-wide context: Whether given at about 4 or about 12 weeks, second doses were pooled.

The germline V gene encodes CDR1 SEHNR and CDR2 FQNEAQ (reference sequence). This CDR3 has 17 amino acids. V was clipped by 5 bases and J by 0 bases, with 14 bases between them. The study's findings and limits: No day 14 peak samples; only post-peak repertoires were characterized. Donors, mostly white British, included more females; clonal diversity was possibly underestimated.

The sample here was peripheral blood, taken on day 0 of AZD1222 vaccination. This sequence originates from an adult in good health. The chain employs TRBV7-9 and TRBJ2-6; D is ambiguous. CDR3 in DNA: TGTGCCAGCAGCCCAGCCAACGTGGTCTCTGGGGCCAACGTCCTGACTTTC. It specifies CASSPANVVSGANVLTF.